This T cell receptor (beta chain) was identified in a study of response to subunit inactivated influenza vaccine. Study outcomes and limitations: Each seasonal flu vaccination may recruit only limited new T cells, authors suggested.

A remark on this clonotype: What it binds is unknown. An end of the junction does not agree with germline; a read error may underlie this.

Germline lookup yields CDR1 SQVTM and CDR2 ANQGSEA. The CDR3 loop spans 14 amino acids. A single record per CDR3 protein comes from TCRdb applying MiXCR to the RT-PCR reads. The sample contains approximately 300,000 distinct CDR3 sequences, roughly 22% of which appear only once. The receptor was isolated from a man aged 50 to 69 who received an inactivated influenza vaccine. The chain recombines TRBV29-1 with TRBJ1-4; TRBD1 agrees at 11 bases. Source: PBMCs from blood, taken less than 22 months after vaccination. This CDR3 reads CSVELGTGGEKLLF. The CDR3 bases are TGCAGCGTTGAATTAGGGACAGGGGGTGAAAAACTGTTATTT.